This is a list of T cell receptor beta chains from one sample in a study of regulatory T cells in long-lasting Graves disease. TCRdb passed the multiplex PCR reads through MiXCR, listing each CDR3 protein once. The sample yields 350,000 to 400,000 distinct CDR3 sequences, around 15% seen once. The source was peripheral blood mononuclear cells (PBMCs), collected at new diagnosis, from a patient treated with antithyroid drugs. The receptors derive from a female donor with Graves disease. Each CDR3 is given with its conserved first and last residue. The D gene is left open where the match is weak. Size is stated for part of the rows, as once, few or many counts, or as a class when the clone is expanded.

CASSLGHHQPQHF,TGTGCCAGCAGCTTGGGGCATCACCAGCCCCAGCATTTT,many,NA,TRBJ1-5,TRBV5-5
CASSFEGGGGIGTQYF,TGTGCCAGCAGTTTCGAGGGGGGGGGGGGAATCGGTACCCAGTACTTC,few,NA,TRBJ2-5,TRBV12-3/TRBV12-4
CAISGRQGGRLSYEQYF,TGTGCCATCAGTGGTAGACAGGGAGGAAGGCTCTCCTACGAGCAGTACTTC,many,NA,TRBJ2-7,TRBV10-3
CASSYSFQGLDNEKLFF,TGTGCCAGCAGTTACTCATTTCAGGGCCTCGATAATGAAAAACTGTTTTTT,many,NA,TRBJ1-4,TRBV6-2/TRBV6-3
CASSLYSGGTEAFF,TGTGCCAGCAGTTTATATTCAGGGGGCACTGAAGCTTTCTTT,many,TRBD1,TRBJ1-1,TRBV27
CASSFEGMNQPQHF,TGTGCCAGCAGTTTTGAGGGGATGAATCAGCCCCAGCATTTT,many,NA,TRBJ1-5,TRBV28
CASSRGRLNEKLFF,TGTGCCAGCAGTCGGGGACGGCTAAATGAAAAACTGTTTTTT,many,NA,TRBJ1-4,TRBV27
CASSPIPVTSGSLSDDEQFF,TGTGCCAGCAGTCCTATACCCGTAACTAGCGGGAGTTTGTCGGACGATGAGCAGTTCTTC,many,TRBD2,TRBJ2-1,TRBV6-1
CASSLGGGRASETQYF,TGTGCCAGCAGCCTGGGGGGGGGGAGGGCCTCAGAGACCCAGTACTTC,many,TRBD2,TRBJ2-5,TRBV7-2
CSARPRGLAGDTQYF,TGCAGTGCTAGACCCCGCGGACTAGCGGGAGATACGCAGTATTTT,many,TRBD2,TRBJ2-3,TRBV20-1
CASTLGRETQYF,TGTGCCAGCACCCTCGGGAGGGAGACCCAGTACTTC,once,TRBD2,TRBJ2-5,TRBV6-1
CASKTASSYNEQFF,TGTGCCAGCAAGACAGCGAGCTCCTACAATGAGCAGTTCTTC,NA,NA,TRBJ2-1,TRBV6-1
CATSRRPEGLAMETQYF,TGTGCCACCAGCAGGAGGCCGGAGGGACTAGCGATGGAGACCCAGTACTTC,few,TRBD2,TRBJ2-5,TRBV15
CASSFRQGGEAFF,TGTGCCAGCAGCTTTCGACAGGGGGGAGAAGCTTTCTTT,NA,TRBD1,TRBJ1-1,TRBV7-9
CASSLSPLAVQETQYF,TGTGCCAGCAGTTTGTCTCCCCTGGCGGTACAAGAGACCCAGTACTTC,many,NA,TRBJ2-5,TRBV12-3/TRBV12-4
CASQVRGHTEAFF,TGTGCCAGCCAAGTGCGGGGACACACTGAAGCTTTCTTT,NA,NA,TRBJ1-1,TRBV7-9
CSARDWLAGGESSYEQYF,TGCAGTGCTAGAGATTGGCTAGCGGGAGGCGAGAGCTCCTACGAGCAGTACTTC,NA,TRBD2,TRBJ2-7,TRBV20-1
CASSQRQGLNSPLHF,TGTGCCAGCAGCCAAAGACAGGGACTCAATTCACCCCTCCACTTT,many,TRBD1,TRBJ1-6,TRBV4-2
CSARGGTSGRENIQYF,TGCAGTGCTAGAGGCGGGACTAGCGGGAGAGAAAACATTCAGTACTTC,once,TRBD2,TRBJ2-4,TRBV20-1
CASSRDSRVQPQHF,TGTGCCAGCAGTCGGGACAGTAGGGTACAGCCCCAGCATTTT,NA,TRBD1,TRBJ1-5,TRBV6-4
CASSEPVGSSIYGYTF,TGTGCCAGCAGTGAACCGGTGGGCAGTTCTATCTATGGCTACACCTTC,NA,NA,TRBJ1-2,TRBV12-3/TRBV12-4
CASSLTGIEGAYEQYF,TGTGCCAGCAGCCTCACAGGGATAGAAGGTGCGTACGAGCAGTACTTC,few,NA,TRBJ2-7,TRBV7-2
CASKIPFKGGGWVTEAFF,TGTGCCAGCAAGATCCCTTTCAAGGGTGGGGGCTGGGTCACTGAAGCTTTCTTT,few,NA,TRBJ1-1,TRBV7-3
CASSYMGPRGTQYF,TGTGCCAGCAGTTACATGGGGCCCCGGGGGACCCAGTACTTC,many,NA,TRBJ2-5,TRBV6-5
CAISEPGQEETQYF,TGTGCCATCAGTGAACCAGGGCAGGAGGAGACCCAGTACTTC,many,NA,TRBJ2-5,TRBV10-3
CSASEGLGNSPLHF,TGCAGTGCTAGTGAAGGGCTAGGGAATTCACCCCTCCACTTT,many,NA,TRBJ1-6,TRBV20-1
CASSQDWGRLNTEAFF,TGCGCCAGCAGCCAAGACTGGGGGCGCCTGAACACTGAAGCTTTCTTT,many,NA,TRBJ1-1,TRBV4-1
CASSLESARERTIYF,TGTGCCAGCAGTTTAGAGTCGGCCAGGGAAAGAACCATATATTTT,many,NA,TRBJ1-3,TRBV12-3/TRBV12-4
CASSPATSPGYNEQFF,TGTGCCAGCTCACCAGCAACGAGCCCCGGCTACAATGAGCAGTTCTTC,few,NA,TRBJ2-1,TRBV18
CASSQGQSPYEQYF,TGTGCCAGCAGTCAGGGACAGTCCCCCTACGAGCAGTACTTC,many,TRBD1,TRBJ2-7,TRBV27
CASSHGQNYGYTF,TGTGCCAGCAGTCACGGGCAGAACTATGGCTACACCTTC,many,NA,TRBJ1-2,TRBV11-2
CASSLGLKQETQYF,TGTGCCAGCAGCTTAGGTCTGAAACAAGAGACCCAGTACTTC,many,NA,TRBJ2-5,TRBV7-2
CASKAAEQGRPHPYEQYF,TGCGCCAGCAAAGCCGCAGAACAAGGCAGGCCCCATCCCTACGAGCAGTACTTC,many,NA,TRBJ2-7,TRBV10-1
CAWMKGVGNTIYF,TGTGCCTGGATGAAGGGGGTCGGCAACACCATATATTTT,NA,NA,TRBJ1-3,TRBV30
CASRLGTSGINTQYF,TGTGCCAGCAGACTAGGGACTAGCGGGATAAATACGCAGTATTTT,few,TRBD2,TRBJ2-3,TRBV12-3/TRBV12-4
CASRPDRGEQYF,TGTGCCAGCAGACCAGACAGGGGGGAGCAGTACTTC,few,TRBD1,TRBJ2-7,TRBV7-9
CATSRDGREGNTEAFF,TGTGCCACCAGCAGAGACGGGAGGGAGGGGAACACTGAAGCTTTCTTT,many,NA,TRBJ1-1,TRBV15
CASSPPRGTERYTF,TGTGCCAGCAGTCCTCCCCGAGGGACAGAACGCTACACCTTC,many,TRBD1,TRBJ1-2,TRBV28
CAAGAQPQHF,TGTGCCGCGGGGGCTCAGCCCCAGCATTTT,many,NA,TRBJ1-5,TRBV27
CASRLGGGETQYF,TGTGCCAGCAGACTAGGGGGCGGGGAGACCCAGTACTTC,NA,TRBD1,TRBJ2-5,TRBV28
CASSGDRWDRGHLNTEAFF,TGTGCCAGCAGTGGCGACAGATGGGACAGGGGGCATCTGAACACTGAAGCTTTCTTT,many,TRBD1,TRBJ1-1,TRBV28
CASSAGRGPNTEAFF,TGCGCCAGCAGCGCGGGTAGGGGCCCGAACACTGAAGCTTTCTTT,many,NA,TRBJ1-1,TRBV5-1
CSAWTMGGDTQYF,TGCAGTGCTTGGACAATGGGGGGTGATACGCAGTATTTT,many,NA,TRBJ2-3,TRBV20-1
CASSPRTSGYEQYF,TGTGCCAGCAGTCCTAGGACTAGCGGCTACGAGCAGTACTTC,many,TRBD2,TRBJ2-7,TRBV28
CSAQTSSDTQYF,TGCAGTGCCCAGACTAGCTCAGATACGCAGTATTTT,NA,TRBD2,TRBJ2-3,TRBV20-1